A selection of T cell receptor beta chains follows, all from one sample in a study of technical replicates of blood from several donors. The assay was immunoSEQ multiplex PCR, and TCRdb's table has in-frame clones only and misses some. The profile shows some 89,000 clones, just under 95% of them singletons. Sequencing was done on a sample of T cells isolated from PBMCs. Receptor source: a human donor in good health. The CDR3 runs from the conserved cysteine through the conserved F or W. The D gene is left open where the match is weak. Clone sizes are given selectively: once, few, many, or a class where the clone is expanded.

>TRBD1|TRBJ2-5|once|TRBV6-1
TGTGCCAGCAGTGTTTGGGACAGGGTACAGGAGACCCAGTACTTC
CASSVWDRVQETQYF
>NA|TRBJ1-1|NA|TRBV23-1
TGCGCCAGCAGTCGACATCTCAGGATTGAAGCTTTCTTT
CASSRHLRIEAFF
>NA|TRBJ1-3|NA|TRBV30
TGTGCCTGGAGACGAGGCGGGGGAAACACCATATATTTT
CAWRRGGGNTIYF
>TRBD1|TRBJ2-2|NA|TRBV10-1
TGCGCCAGCAGTGCCTGGACAGGGGCCGGGGAGCTGTTTTTT
CASSAWTGAGELFF
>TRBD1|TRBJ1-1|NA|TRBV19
TGTGCCAGTAGTATAAATTTTTGGGACAGGGAGGCTGAAGCTTTCTTT
CASSINFWDREAEAFF
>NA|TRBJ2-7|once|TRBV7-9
TGTGCCAGCAGCTTAATGGGGAGCTCCTACGAGCAGTACTTC
CASSLMGSSYEQYF
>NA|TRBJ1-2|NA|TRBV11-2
TGTGCCAGCAGCCCTGCGGGGGACTATGGCTACACCTTC
CASSPAGDYGYTF
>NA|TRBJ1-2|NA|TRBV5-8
TGTGCCAGCAGCGTAGGGGACACCCCTGCCATTCATGGCTACACCTTC
CASSVGDTPAIHGYTF
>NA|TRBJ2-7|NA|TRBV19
TGTGCCAGTAGTATGGGGACTCCGCGATACTACGAGCAGTACTTC
CASSMGTPRYYEQYF
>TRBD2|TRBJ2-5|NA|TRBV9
TGTGCCAGCAGCGTAGAGACTAGCTGGCAAGAGACCCAGTACTTC
CASSVETSWQETQYF
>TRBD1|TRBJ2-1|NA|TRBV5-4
TGTGCCAGCGAGAAAGGGGGCTCTTTGAATGAGCAGTTCTTC
CASEKGGSLNEQFF
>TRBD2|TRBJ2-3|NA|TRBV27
TGTGCCAGCAGTTTAAGGGCTAGCGGGACCACAGATACGCAGTATTTT
CASSLRASGTTDTQYF
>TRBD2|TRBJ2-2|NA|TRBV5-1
TGCGCCAGCAGCTGGACTAGCGGGAGAACTGGGGAGCTGTTTTTT
CASSWTSGRTGELFF
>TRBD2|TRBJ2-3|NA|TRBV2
TGTGCCAGCAAAGGAAAGCGGGAGAAGACAGATACGCAGTATTTT
CASKGKREKTDTQYF
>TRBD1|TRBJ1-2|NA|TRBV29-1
TGCAGCGTTGAAACGACAGGGATTCCCTATGGCTACACCTTC
CSVETTGIPYGYTF
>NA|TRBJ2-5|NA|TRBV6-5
TGTGCCAGCAGGGACTTCACTGAAGAGACCCAGTACTTC
CASRDFTEETQYF
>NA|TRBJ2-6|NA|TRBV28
TGTGCCAGCAGTTTGCAGGGTTTACTCTCTGGGGCCAACGTCCTGACTTTC
CASSLQGLLSGANVLTF
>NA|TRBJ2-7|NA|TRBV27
TGTGCCAGCAGTCCCCTACAGGGCTACGAGCAGTACTTC
CASSPLQGYEQYF
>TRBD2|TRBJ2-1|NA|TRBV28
TGTGCCAGCAGTTTTGCGGGGGGCTCCTACAATGAGCAGTTCTTC
CASSFAGGSYNEQFF
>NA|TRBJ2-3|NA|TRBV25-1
TGTGCCAGCAGTGAAACGACGGGTACGCAGTATTTT
CASSETTGTQYF
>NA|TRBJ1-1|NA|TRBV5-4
TGTGCCAGCAGCTTGCCAACAGCGAACACTGAAGCTTTCTTT
CASSLPTANTEAFF
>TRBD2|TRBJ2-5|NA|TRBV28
TGTGCCAGCTCTGGGGTAGCGGGAGGGGGAGAGACCCAGTACTTC
CASSGVAGGGETQYF
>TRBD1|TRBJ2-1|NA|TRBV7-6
TGTGCCAGCAGCGCCGGGACAGGTCGACTTGAGCAGTTCTTC
CASSAGTGRLEQFF